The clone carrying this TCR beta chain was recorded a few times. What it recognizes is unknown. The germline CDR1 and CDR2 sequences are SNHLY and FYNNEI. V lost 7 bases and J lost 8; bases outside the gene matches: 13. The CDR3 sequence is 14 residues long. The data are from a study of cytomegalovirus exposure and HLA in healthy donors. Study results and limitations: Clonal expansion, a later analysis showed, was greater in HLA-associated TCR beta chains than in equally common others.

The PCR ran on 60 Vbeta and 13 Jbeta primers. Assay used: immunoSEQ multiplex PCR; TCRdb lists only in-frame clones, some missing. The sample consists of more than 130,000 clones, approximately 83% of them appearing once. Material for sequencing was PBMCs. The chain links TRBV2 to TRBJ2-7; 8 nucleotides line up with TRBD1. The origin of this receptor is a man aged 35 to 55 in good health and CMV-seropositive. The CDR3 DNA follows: TGTGCCAGCATTTTGACAGGGGACGTCTCTCAGCAGTACTTC. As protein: CASILTGDVSQQYF.